The clone carrying this T cell receptor beta chain has more than one count but fewer than ten. J was trimmed by 15 bases and V by 5 bases; bases with no gene match: 4. Germline V gives CDR1 MNHNY, CDR2 SVGAGI (reference sequence). CDR3 size: 11 residues. Alongside a J-beta primer mix, a sample-barcoded 5' primer served in a second PCR lasting about 6 to 11 cycles. Through a template-switch adaptor with 12 random nucleotides, each cDNA molecule received a tag. A minimum of 3 million CDR3-containing paired-end reads was obtained for each sample. TCRdb re-derived calls from the 5' RACE reads in MiXCR, one entry per CDR3 protein. The sample has a few hundred thousand distinct CDR3 sequences, around 30% seen once. The source of the sample is a study of blood T cells in healthy people across ages.

The sample comprised blood. The receptor was isolated from an older woman in good health. The chain uses TRBV6-6 and TRBJ1-6, with 7 bases matching TRBD1. CDR3 protein: CASSATGDLHF. The CDR3 nucleotides are TGTGCCAGCAGTGCCACAGGGGACCTCCACTTT.